The 31 T cell receptor beta chains given below trace back to one sample, sequenced in a study of cytomegalovirus exposure and HLA in healthy donors. Amplification used 60 Vbeta primers and 13 Jbeta primers. Sequencing was performed with immunoSEQ multiplex PCR; in TCRdb, only in-frame clones are kept and a portion is missing. The sample has over 200,000 clones; about four fifths are singletons. The sample taken for sequencing was PBMCs. The origin of the receptors is a woman in her thirties or forties in good health and CMV-seropositive.

This sequence joins TRBV28 and TRBJ2-3; 10 bases are shared with TRBD2. With V trimmed by 2 bases and J by 6 bases, 5 bases remained unmatched. The CDR3 consists of 15 residues. Germline V gives CDR1 MDHEN, CDR2 SYDVKM. The CDR3 reads CASSLPLAGADTQYF. CDR3 bases: TGTGCCAGCAGTTTACCCCTAGCGGGGGCTGATACGCAGTATTTT.

The J gene is TRBJ2-3, the V gene TRBV6-1; 9 nucleotides line up with TRBD1. Germline CDR1 and CDR2: MNHNS and SASEGT. V lost 3 bases to trimming and J lost 3 bases; unmatched junction nucleotides: 4. There are 15 residues in the CDR3. CDR3 DNA sequence: TGTGCCAGCAGTGACCGGACAGGGGCGACAGATACGCAGTATTTT. It is translated as CASSDRTGATDTQYF.

This chain joins TRBV2 and TRBJ2-3, with D uncertain. Germline V gives CDR1 SNHLY, CDR2 FYNNEI. V was pared by 10 bases and J by 5 bases, with 16 bases between. The CDR3 totals 13 residues. The CDR3 DNA follows: TGTGCCATCTCGACGGCGGCAGAAGATACGCAGTATTTT. This codes for CAISTAAEDTQYF.

This clone has just a few counts. V usage is TRBV2 and J usage is TRBJ2-5; a possible D gene is TRBD1 (5 bases). V was pared by 8 bases and J by 2 bases, with 12 bases between. CDR1 is SNHLY, CDR2 FYNNEI, per germline. This CDR3 comprises 13 residues. CDR3 DNA sequence: TGTGCCAGCGGTTCAGACAGACAAGAGACCCAGTACTTC. Its translation: CASGSDRQETQYF. The variable domain in full, completed from reference TRBV2 and TRBJ2-5, reads EPEVTQTPSHQVTQMGQEVILRCVPISNHLYFYWYRQILGQKVEFLVSFYNNEISEKSEIFDDQFSVERPDGSNFTLKIRSTKLEDSAMYFCASGSDRQETQYFGPGTRLLVL.

Comments on this clone: The junction shows a germline mismatch at one end, possibly a read error. The rearrangement joins TRBV7-7 to TRBJ2-1; 11 bases fit TRBD2. The CDR3 is 17 amino acids. Germline-derived CDR1 and CDR2 are SSHAT and FNYEAQ (reference sequence). In DNA, the CDR3 is TGTGCTAGCAGCTTGTCACCGGGACTAGCGGAAAACAATGAGCAGTTCTTC. This gives the protein CASSLSPGLAENNEQFF.

The chain links TRBV29-1 to TRBJ2-2; D call uncertain. V shed 2 bases and J shed 3 bases, with 10 bases lying between them. The germline V gene encodes CDR1 SQVTM and CDR2 ANQGSEA. The CDR3 runs 14 residues. The CDR3 DNA is TGCAGCGTTGAAAAGAACTTCTACACCGGGGAGCTGTTTTTT. Translation gives CSVEKNFYTGELFF.

This clone was observed once. In DNA form, the CDR3 reads TGCAGCGTTGCAGGGACAGGGGTTTCGAGAGGAAACACCATATATTTT. It is translated as CSVAGTGVSRGNTIYF. The chain couples TRBV29-1 to TRBJ1-3; 10 bases fit TRBD1. The V and J ends lost 4 bases and 4 bases, in that order; junction bases with no gene match: 10. The V gene's germline CDR1 is SQVTM and CDR2 ANQGSEA. The CDR3 consists of 16 residues. Full variable domain (rest looked up from reference TRBV29-1 and TRBJ1-3): SAVISQKPSRDICQRGTSLTIQCQVDSQVTMMFWYRQQPGQSLTLIATANQGSEATYESGFVIDKFPISRPNLTFSTLTVSNMSPEDSSIYLCSVAGTGVSRGNTIYFGEGSWLTVV.

This rearrangement joins TRBV11-2 to TRBJ1-3; TRBD1 matches at 8 bases. CDR3 length equals 15 residues. Looked up from germline, CDR1 is SGHAT and CDR2 is FQNNGV. The V segment lost 1 base and the J segment 6 bases; nucleotides outside the gene matches: 5. CDR3 region: CASSLVQGASNTIYF. CDR3 in DNA: TGTGCCAGCAGCTTAGTCCAGGGGGCATCAAACACCATATATTTT.

This clone appeared once. J is TRBJ2-7 and V is TRBV5-1; 7 bases line up with TRBD2. CDR3 length equals 16 residues. Per germline, CDR1 SGHRS and CDR2 YFSETQ. The V gene end was trimmed by 4 bases and the J gene end by 4 bases; junction bases not matched to a gene: 14. The CDR3 DNA is TGCGCCAGCAGCCCCCGTGTGGGGACTACTGGATACGAGCAGTACTTC. Encoded protein: CASSPRVGTTGYEQYF.

V and J are TRBV6-6 and TRBJ2-7, with 8 bases matching TRBD1. Germline CDR1 reads MNHNY; CDR2 reads SVGAGI (reference sequence). CDR3 length: 12 residues. V lost 8 bases to trimming and J lost 10 bases; unmatched junction nucleotides: 10. The CDR3 bases are TGTGCCAGCGCGGGACAGGCCCTCCTCCAGTACTTC. Amino acid sequence: CASAGQALLQYF.

The chain combines TRBV14 with TRBJ1-1; D may be TRBD1 (6 bases). Between the trimmed V and J ends, which lost 4 bases and 0 bases, there was a span of 9 bases. This CDR3 has 14 residues. CDR1 is SGHDN and CDR2 is FVKESK in the germline V gene. This CDR3 is CASSRSGVNTEAFF. The DNA of the CDR3 is TGTGCCAGCAGCCGGTCAGGGGTGAACACTGAAGCTTTCTTT.

CDR3 sequence (DNA): TGTGCCAGCAGTTACGGCCCAGGGAACACTGAAGCTTTCTTT. Translated: CASSYGPGNTEAFF. V is TRBV6-5 and J is TRBJ1-1; D ambiguous. Per germline, CDR1 MNHEY and CDR2 SVGAGI. V dropped 2 bases and J dropped 1 base, with 8 bases sitting between them. This CDR3 is built from 14 residues.

J is TRBJ2-7 and V is TRBV10-3; 13 nucleotides agree with TRBD2. V trimming: 2 bases; J trimming: 2 bases; junction bases outside the gene matches: 3. Germline V lookup: CDR1 ENHRY, CDR2 SYGVKD. CDR3 length equals 16 residues. The CDR3 DNA follows: TGTGCCATCAGTGAGCCTACTAGCGGGAGGGCCTACGAGCAGTACTTC. It encodes CAISEPTSGRAYEQYF.

The V and J genes are TRBV9 and TRBJ2-5, with D possibly TRBD2 on 5 matching bases. This CDR3 region has 13 residues. The germline V and J ends were trimmed by 2 bases and 9 bases, with 14 bases remaining between them. The germline V gene encodes CDR1 SGDLS and CDR2 YYNGEE. The CDR3 loop reads CASSVEGSPPQYF. CDR3 DNA: TGTGCCAGCAGCGTCGAGGGATCCCCACCCCAGTACTTC.

Details on this clone: This sample also contains other DNA sequences that code for the same CDR3. The chain links TRBV11-3 to TRBJ1-1; TRBD1 is a possible D gene (6 bases). Germline V lookup: CDR1 SGHNT, CDR2 YENEEA. The CDR3 runs to 15 residues. Trimming left V 3 bases short and J 0 bases short, with 11 bases between. CDR3: CASSLDGQMNTEAFF. The CDR3 DNA reads as TGTGCCAGCAGCTTGGACGGACAGATGAACACTGAAGCTTTCTTT.

This clone has more than one count but fewer than ten. Compared with germline, one end of the junction differs, possibly owing to a read error. Other DNA variants within this sample encode the same CDR3. The rearrangement uses TRBV4-1 and TRBJ2-5; 8 nucleotides match TRBD1. This CDR3 has 16 residues. CDR1 MGHRA and CDR2 YSYEKL come from the germline V gene. The CDR3 DNA sequence: TGCGCCAGCTCCTTGTCCTCCGGGACAGGCCAAGAAACCCAGTACTTC. It encodes CASSLSSGTGQETQYF.

The chain couples TRBV28 to TRBJ2-2; no definite D call. CDR1 is MDHEN, CDR2 SYDVKM, per germline. The CDR3 consists of 12 residues. Trimming stripped 2 bases from V and 8 bases from J, with 6 bases between. CDR3 bases: TGTGCCAGCAGTTTACGCAGGGGGGAGCTGTTTTTT. This translates into CASSLRRGELFF. The entire variable domain, with the rest obtained from reference TRBV28 and TRBJ2-2, is as follows: DVKVTQSSRYLVKRTGEKVFLECVQDMDHENMFWYRQDPGLGLRLIYFSYDVKMKEKGDIPEGYSVSREKKERFSLILESASTNQTSMYLCASSLRRGELFFGEGSRLTVL.

The chain has TRBV11-3 and TRBJ1-2; no definite D call. This CDR3 spans 15 amino acids. Germline V gene lookup returns CDR1 SGHNT and CDR2 YENEEA. The ends were cut back, 5 bases at V and 4 bases at J, with 17 bases in the middle. In DNA form, the CDR3 reads TGTGCCAGCAGCCGCGGAGAGGGCTGGAGCTATGGCTACACCTTC. Its protein product is CASSRGEGWSYGYTF.

CDR3 sequence reads: CASSQGTAYYGYTF. The CDR3 DNA is TGCGCCAGCAGCCAAGGGACAGCCTATTATGGCTACACCTTC. The rearrangement uses TRBV4-1 and TRBJ1-2, with a tentative D call TRBD1 (6 bases). The CDR3 is 14 residues long. Germline CDR1 reads MGHRA; CDR2 reads YSYEKL. V lost 1 base and J 5 bases, leaving 11 bases between the germline ends.

In the case of this clone: One end of the junction is discordant with germline, which a read error may explain. This chain links TRBV7-9 with TRBJ1-4; maybe TRBD1 (5 bases). The CDR3 is 13 amino acids. The germline V gene has CDR1 SEHNR and CDR2 FQNEAQ (reference sequence). The DNA of the CDR3 is TGTTCCAGCAGTTCAAACACCCAGGGAAAACTGTTTTTT. Its translation: CSSSSNTQGKLFF.

This clone was seen a handful of times. The chain joins TRBV7-2 to TRBJ2-1, with D perhaps matching TRBD1 (5 bases). CDR1 is SGHTA and CDR2 is FQGNSA in the germline V gene. This CDR3 has 16 residues. V was pared by 4 bases and J by 10 bases, with 23 bases between. DNA for the CDR3: TGTGCCAGCAGCTCCCCCGACAGAGCACTCCTATCCGAGCAGTTCTTC. It encodes CASSSPDRALLSEQFF.

This chain links TRBV5-1 with TRBJ2-5, with 11 positions matching TRBD1. Germline loops: CDR1 SGHRS, CDR2 YFSETQ. This CDR3 has 17 residues. V lost 4 bases, J lost 2 bases, and 10 bases stayed unmatched. The chain's CDR3 is CASSLGQGVTLQETQYF. In DNA form, the CDR3 reads TGCGCCAGCAGCCTGGGACAGGGGGTTACCCTACAAGAGACCCAGTACTTC.

The CDR3 sequence is CSVVDRSGGYTF. CDR3 DNA: TGCAGCGTTGTAGACAGGAGCGGTGGCTACACCTTC. V is TRBV29-1 and J is TRBJ1-2; maybe TRBD1 (6 bases). The germline CDR1 and CDR2 sequences are SQVTM and ANQGSEA. The CDR3 is 12 residues long. Trimming removed 4 bases from V and 7 bases from J, with 13 bases in between.

This clone was recorded only once. This chain joins TRBV21-1 and TRBJ2-1; TRBD2 is taken as the D call from the table, unchecked against the DNA. TRBV21-1 is labeled a pseudogene. The CDR3 loop spans 16 amino acids. CDR3 region: CASSKSGTSGNNEQFF. The CDR3 DNA reads TGTGCCAGCAGCAAGTCCGGGACTAGCGGCAACAATGAGCAGTTCTTC.

In the case of this clone: An end of the junction does not agree with germline; a read error may underlie this. The identical CDR3 is also encoded by other nucleotide sequences in the sample. This rearrangement joins TRBV15 to TRBJ1-6; no reliable D call. CDR3 length: 14 residues. Germline V gene data show CDR1 as LNHNV and CDR2 as YYDKDF (reference sequence). CDR3 sequence: CATSRSAGNSPLHF. CDR3 sequence (DNA): TGTGCCACCAGCAGATCGGCCGGGAATTCCCCCCTCCACTTT.

This chain links TRBV5-4 with TRBJ2-2, with TRBD1 as a possible D gene (8 bases). V was trimmed by 3 bases and J by 7 bases, leaving 25 bases between them. The germline CDR1 and CDR2 sequences are SGHNT and YYREEE (reference sequence). The CDR3 has 18 residues. CDR3 loop: CASSWEGTAGGFNGELFF. CDR3 nucleotides: TGTGCCAGCAGCTGGGAGGGCACGGCAGGGGGCTTCAACGGGGAGCTGTTTTTT.

V gene TRBV19 combines with J gene TRBJ2-7; 11 bases are shared with TRBD2. The CDR3 is made up of 17 amino acids. Germline assignment: CDR1 LNHDA and CDR2 SQIVND (reference sequence). Trimming cost V 3 bases and J 1 base; bases outside gene matches: 8. The CDR3: CASSISGTSGISYEQYF. CDR3 bases: TGTGCCAGTAGTATTTCCGGGACTAGCGGAATTTCCTACGAGCAGTACTTC.

The chain carries TRBV11-2 and TRBJ2-3; 9 bases map to TRBD2. Germline V CDR1 and CDR2: SGHAT, FQNNGV. With V trimmed by 1 base and J by 2 bases, 4 bases remained unmatched. This CDR3 is built from 16 residues. The CDR3 protein is CASSLGGLAFTDTQYF. The CDR3 DNA sequence: TGTGCCAGCAGCTTAGGGGGACTAGCTTTCACAGATACGCAGTATTTT. Variable domain in full (rest from reference TRBV11-2 and TRBJ2-3): EAGVAQSPRYKIIEKRQSVAFWCNPISGHATLYWYQQILGQGPKLLIQFQNNGVVDDSQLPKDRFSAERLKGVDSTLKIQPAKLEDSAVYLCASSLGGLAFTDTQYFGPGTRLTVL.

The chain links TRBV6-6 to TRBJ2-5; D not certain. Per the germline V gene, CDR1 is MNHNY and CDR2 is SVGAGI (reference sequence). The CDR3 loop spans 13 amino acids. V lost 6 bases to trimming and J lost 2 bases, with 10 bases between them. As DNA, the CDR3 is TGTGCCAGCAGCGATGCAGGACAAGAGACCCAGTACTTC. Protein: CASSDAGQETQYF.

This chain links TRBV6-5 with TRBJ1-1; 8 bases are shared with TRBD1. CDR3 size: 14 residues. V dropped 6 bases and J dropped 1; count of bases not matched to a gene: 4. Germline CDR1 reads MNHEY; CDR2 reads SVGAGI. The CDR3 DNA follows: TGTGCCAGCAGCCCACAGGGGGGGAACACTGAAGCTTTCTTT. It codes for CASSPQGGNTEAFF.

The chain couples TRBV5-6 to TRBJ2-2; D possibly corresponds to TRBD2 (7 bases). Trimming stripped 4 bases from V and 6 bases from J, with 19 bases between. Germline CDR1 is SGHDT and CDR2 is YYEEEE. This CDR3 spans 16 amino acids. The CDR3, as DNA: TGTGCCAGCAGCCGGCGGGGGCAGGGGCGCGCCGGGGAGCTGTTTTTT. Amino acids: CASSRRGQGRAGELFF. The full variable domain, with the rest looked up from reference TRBV5-6 and TRBJ2-2, is DAGVTQSPTHLIKTRGQQVTLRCSPKSGHDTVSWYQQALGQGPQFIFQYYEEEERQRGNFPDRFSGHQFPNYSSELNVNALLLGDSALYLCASSRRGQGRAGELFFGEGSRLTVL.